This T cell receptor (beta chain) was documented in a study of early stage breast cancer tumors. In the study overall: Most invasive tumors, about 80% of the 16, were ER+/PR+/HER2-. About 8 ER+/PR+/HER2- tumors were invasive ductal; a few were invasive lobular. Samples were sequenced at approximately 9-fold average coverage. Study outcomes and limitations: Compared with adjacent normal breast, tumors showed roughly 2.5-fold denser, more clonal T cells.

The germline V gene has CDR1 SEHNR and CDR2 FQNEAQ (reference sequence). The CDR3 is 13 amino acids. Trimming pared 4 bases from V and 5 bases from J, leaving 9 bases between. Worth noting for this clone: Its antigen is unidentified.

Assay used: immunoSEQ multiplex PCR; TCRdb lists only in-frame clones, some missing. The sample carries 20,000 to 25,000 clones, 60% to 70% recorded once. The sequencing sample was made of breast tumor tissue. This TCR was sampled from a person aged 55-75 years with breast cancer. This chain connects TRBV7-9 to TRBJ1-5; D might be TRBD1 (6 bases). Here the CDR3 DNA reads TGTGCCAGCAGCTCAAACAGGGATCAGCCCCAGCATTTT. Protein sequence: CASSSNRDQPQHF.